These 25 T cell receptor beta chains were all obtained from the same sample, sequenced in a study of T cells expressing NK-cell markers. Reprocessing the 5' RACE reads, TCRdb reports a single entry for every CDR3 protein and omits DNA. The specimen's table records about 260,000 distinct CDR3 sequences. Sequenced: blood T cells: a sorted CD56 or NKG2C T cell subset, CD4+ or CD8+ T cells, or bulk PBMC T cells (not recorded which). The receptors come from a woman aged 18 to 75 in good health.

CDR3 in amino acids: CASSLVAGQGSPLHF. The chain couples TRBV7-2 to TRBJ1-6; TCRdb lists TRBD1, though no DNA is available to test this call. Germline V gene sequence: CDR1 SGHTA, CDR2 FQGNSA. The CDR3 runs 15 residues.

This rearrangement joins TRBV18 to TRBJ1-1. The germline V gene encodes CDR1 KGHSH and CDR2 LQKENI. The CDR3 loop spans 11 amino acids. The chain's CDR3 is CASSPAAEAFF.

J is TRBJ2-5 and V is TRBV7-3; the TCRdb call, TRBD1, lacks DNA for checking. CDR3 length equals 13 residues. Germline V lookup: CDR1 SGHTA, CDR2 FQGTGA. CDR3 in amino acids: CASSRQLQETQYF.

The rearrangement joins TRBV6-6 to TRBJ2-1; checking the TCRdb D call of TRBD2 is not possible without DNA. Germline V gene lookup returns CDR1 MNHNY and CDR2 SVGAGI (reference sequence). The CDR3 consists of 13 residues. The CDR3 protein is CASGGTTSNEQFF.

CDR3 region: CASSFSGTSNYGYTF. The genes are TRBV5-1 and TRBJ1-2; the D gene TCRdb calls, TRBD1, cannot be checked with no DNA. CDR3 size: 15 residues. The germline gives CDR1 SGHRS, CDR2 YFSETQ. The full variable domain, in which reference TRBV5-1 and TRBJ1-2 provide the parts outside the CDR3, is KAGVTQTPRYLIKTRGQQVTLSCSPISGHRSVSWYQQTPGQGLQFLFEYFSETQRNKGNFPGRFSGRQFSNSRSEMNVSTLELGDSALYLCASSFSGTSNYGYTFGSGTRLTVV.

The chain couples TRBV6-1 to TRBJ2-7; TCRdb's assignment of TRBD1 cannot be checked, as there is no DNA. The CDR3 sequence is 15 residues long. Germline V CDR1 and CDR2: MNHNS, SASEGT. CDR3 loop: CASRDRGARLLEQYF.

The chain recombines TRBV5-1 with TRBJ1-6. Germline values: CDR1 SGHRS, CDR2 YFSETQ. CDR3 size: 14 residues. The CDR3 is CASSSDTLNSPLHF.

The chain links TRBV29-1 to TRBJ2-5; TCRdb names TRBD2, which stays unverified in the absence of DNA. Germline V lookup: CDR1 SQVTM, CDR2 ANQGSEA. The CDR3 is 14 residues long. CDR3 loop: CSVSVGPEGSAQYF. Full variable domain (missing parts from reference TRBV29-1 and TRBJ2-5): SAVISQKPSRDICQRGTSLTIQCQVDSQVTMMFWYRQQPGQSLTLIATANQGSEATYESGFVIDKFPISRPNLTFSTLTVSNMSPEDSSIYLCSVSVGPEGSAQYFGPGTRLLVL.

The gene calls are TRBV11-2 and TRBJ2-5; the D call of TRBD1 rests on TCRdb alone, since no DNA is present to check it. This CDR3 spans 13 amino acids. CDR1 is SGHAT, CDR2 FQNNGV, per germline. This CDR3 reads CASRGEMIETQYF.

The chain uses TRBV5-1 and TRBJ1-1; TCRdb returns TRBD1, unconfirmable since there is no DNA. From germline, CDR1 is SGHRS and CDR2 YFSETQ. CDR3 length equals 13 residues. The CDR3 loop is CASSLNRGREAFF.

The chain recombines TRBV5-1 with TRBJ2-2; TCRdb outputs TRBD1, but without DNA this stays unchecked. Germline V gives CDR1 SGHRS, CDR2 YFSETQ. CDR3 length: 16 residues. This CDR3 is CASNSADRARDGELFF.

V is TRBV7-3 and J is TRBJ2-1; TCRdb names TRBD2, which stays unverified in the absence of DNA. The CDR3 is 14 residues long. Germline CDR1 SGHTA, CDR2 FQGTGA. The CDR3 loop reads CASSPDRDSREQFF.

The chain employs TRBV20-1 and TRBJ2-5. From germline, CDR1 is DFQATT and CDR2 SNEGSKA (reference sequence). CDR3 size: 13 residues. The CDR3 protein is CSASDASKETQYF.

The chain recombines TRBV30 with TRBJ2-7. In germline, CDR1 is GTSNPN, CDR2 SVGIG (reference sequence). The CDR3 runs to 11 residues. CDR3 amino acids: CAWSFEYEQYF.

This chain joins TRBV20-1 and TRBJ2-2; TCRdb's D gene call, TRBD1, goes unchecked for lack of DNA. CDR1 DFQATT and CDR2 SNEGSKA come from the germline V gene (reference sequence). The CDR3 has 14 amino acids. Here the CDR3 reads CSATGTALTGELFF.

The rearrangement uses TRBV15 and TRBJ1-1. This CDR3 has 13 residues. Germline lookup yields CDR1 LNHNV and CDR2 YYDKDF (reference sequence). This CDR3 reads CATSRGLDTEAFF.

J is TRBJ2-1 and V is TRBV12-3 or TRBV12-4. The CDR3 covers 14 residues. The CDR3 loop is CASSHSLDRLPLIF.

This chain joins TRBV10-3 and TRBJ2-5; TCRdb indicates TRBD1, and absent DNA this call remains unverified. The CDR3 loop spans 14 amino acids. Germline CDR1 and CDR2: ENHRY and SYGVKD. The CDR3 here is CAISGGDNKRPQYF.

V is TRBV12-3 or TRBV12-4 and J is TRBJ2-3. The CDR3 totals 12 residues. CDR3 in amino acids: CASSLDVDTQYF.

The chain uses TRBV29-1 and TRBJ2-7. Germline CDR1 and CDR2: SQVTM and ANQGSEA. The CDR3 contains 13 residues. The CDR3 reads CSVEDKVGYEQYF.

The V and J genes are TRBV7-2 and TRBJ2-5. This CDR3 is built from 15 residues. Germline-derived CDR1 and CDR2 are SGHTA and FQGNSA. The chain's CDR3 is CASSWVDRRQETQYF.

The chain employs TRBV7-2 and TRBJ2-3; TCRdb designates TRBD2, a call that cannot be tested without DNA. The CDR3 has 16 residues. Germline lookup yields CDR1 SGHTA and CDR2 FQGNSA. CDR3 in amino acids: CASRWTSGGSTDTQYF.

The V gene is TRBV20-1, the J gene TRBJ2-7; with no DNA, the TCRdb D assignment of TRBD1 cannot be verified. Germline CDR1 DFQATT, CDR2 SNEGSKA (reference sequence). This CDR3 contains 16 residues. The CDR3 spells CSAGGVGPQPSDQQYF.

This chain joins TRBV3-1 and TRBJ2-5; TCRdb indicates TRBD1, and absent DNA this call remains unverified. Germline CDR1 reads LGHDT; CDR2 reads YNNKEL (reference sequence). This CDR3 comprises 14 residues. CDR3 loop: CASSPGQPGETQYF.

The CDR3 spells CASSFSGATDTQYF. The chain links TRBV5-1 to TRBJ2-3; the D call from TCRdb, TRBD2, cannot be confirmed without DNA. Germline CDR1 reads SGHRS; CDR2 reads YFSETQ. The CDR3 is 14 amino acids.